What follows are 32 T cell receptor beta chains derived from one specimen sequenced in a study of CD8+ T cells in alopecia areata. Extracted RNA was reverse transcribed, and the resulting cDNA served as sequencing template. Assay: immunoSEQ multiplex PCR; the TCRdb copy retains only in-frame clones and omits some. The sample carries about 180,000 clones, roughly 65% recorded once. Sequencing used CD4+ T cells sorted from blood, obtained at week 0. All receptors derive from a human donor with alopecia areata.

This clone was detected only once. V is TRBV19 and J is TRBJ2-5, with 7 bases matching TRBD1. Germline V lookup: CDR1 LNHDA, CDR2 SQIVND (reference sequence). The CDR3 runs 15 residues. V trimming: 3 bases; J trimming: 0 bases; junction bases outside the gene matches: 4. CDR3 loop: CASSIGDRDQETQYF. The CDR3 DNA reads TGTGCCAGTAGTATTGGAGACAGGGACCAAGAGACCCAGTACTTC.

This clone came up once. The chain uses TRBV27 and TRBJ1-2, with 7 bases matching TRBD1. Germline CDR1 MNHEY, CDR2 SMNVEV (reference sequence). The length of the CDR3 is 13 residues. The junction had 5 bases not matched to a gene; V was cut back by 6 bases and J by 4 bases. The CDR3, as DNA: TGTGCCAGCAGGGCGACAGGGACCTATGGCTACACCTTC. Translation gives CASRATGTYGYTF.

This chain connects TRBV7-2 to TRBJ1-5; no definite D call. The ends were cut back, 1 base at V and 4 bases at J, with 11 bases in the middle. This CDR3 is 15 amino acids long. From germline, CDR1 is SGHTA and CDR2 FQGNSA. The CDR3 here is CASSLVAGGNQPQHF. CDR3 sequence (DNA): TGTGCCAGCAGCTTAGTCGCAGGAGGGAATCAGCCCCAGCATTTT.

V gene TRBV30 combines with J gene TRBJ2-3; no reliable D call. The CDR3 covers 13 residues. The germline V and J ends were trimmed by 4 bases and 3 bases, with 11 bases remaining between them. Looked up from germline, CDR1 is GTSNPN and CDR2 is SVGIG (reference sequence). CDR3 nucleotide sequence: TGTGCCTGGAATGGACGTCGGACAGATACGCAGTATTTT. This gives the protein CAWNGRRTDTQYF.

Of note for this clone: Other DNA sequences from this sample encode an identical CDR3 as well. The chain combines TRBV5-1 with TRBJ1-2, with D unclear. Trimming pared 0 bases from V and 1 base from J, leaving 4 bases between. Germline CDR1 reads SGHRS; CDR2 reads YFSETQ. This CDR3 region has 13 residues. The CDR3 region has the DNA TGCGCCAGCAGCTTGGGGCTTAACTATGGCTACACCTTC. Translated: CASSLGLNYGYTF. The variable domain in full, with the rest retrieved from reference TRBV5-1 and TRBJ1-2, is KAGVTQTPRYLIKTRGQQVTLSCSPISGHRSVSWYQQTPGQGLQFLFEYFSETQRNKGNFPGRFSGRQFSNSRSEMNVSTLELGDSALYLCASSLGLNYGYTFGSGTRLTVV.

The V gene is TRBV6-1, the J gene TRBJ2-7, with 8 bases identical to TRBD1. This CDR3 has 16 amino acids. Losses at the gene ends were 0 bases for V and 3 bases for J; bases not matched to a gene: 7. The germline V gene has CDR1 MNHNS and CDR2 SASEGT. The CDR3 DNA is TGTGCCAGCAGTGAAGCGGACAGGGTAGGCGGCTACGAGCAGTACTTC. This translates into CASSEADRVGGYEQYF.

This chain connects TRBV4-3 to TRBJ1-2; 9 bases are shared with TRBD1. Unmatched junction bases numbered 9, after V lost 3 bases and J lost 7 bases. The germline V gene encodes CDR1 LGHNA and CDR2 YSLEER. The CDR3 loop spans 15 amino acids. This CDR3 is CASSQVGQGQSGYTF. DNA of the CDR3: TGCGCCAGCAGCCAGGTGGGACAGGGTCAGAGTGGCTACACCTTC.

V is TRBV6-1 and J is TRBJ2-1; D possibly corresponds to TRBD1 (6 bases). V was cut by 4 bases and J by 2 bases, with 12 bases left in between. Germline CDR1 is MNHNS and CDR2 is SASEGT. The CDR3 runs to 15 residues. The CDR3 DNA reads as TGTGCCAGCAGTGGGGGGCAGGGTCCCTACAATGAGCAGTTCTTC. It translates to CASSGGQGPYNEQFF.

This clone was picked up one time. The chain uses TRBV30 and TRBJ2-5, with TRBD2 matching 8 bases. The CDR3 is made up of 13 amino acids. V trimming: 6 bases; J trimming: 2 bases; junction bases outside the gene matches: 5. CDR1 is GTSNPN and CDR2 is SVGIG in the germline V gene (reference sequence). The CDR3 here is CACTRGAQETQYF. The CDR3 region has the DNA TGTGCCTGTACGCGGGGGGCGCAAGAGACCCAGTACTTC.

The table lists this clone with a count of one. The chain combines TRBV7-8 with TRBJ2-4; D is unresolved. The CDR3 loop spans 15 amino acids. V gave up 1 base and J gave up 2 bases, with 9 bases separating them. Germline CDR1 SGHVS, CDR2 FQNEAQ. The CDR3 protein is CASSLGTGTKNIQYF. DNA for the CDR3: TGTGCCAGCAGCTTAGGGACCGGCACCAAAAACATTCAGTACTTC.

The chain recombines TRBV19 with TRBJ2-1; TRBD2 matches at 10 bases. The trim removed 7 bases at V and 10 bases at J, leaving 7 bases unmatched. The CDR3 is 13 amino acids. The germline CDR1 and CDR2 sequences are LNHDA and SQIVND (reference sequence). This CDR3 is CASMVAGGAEQFF. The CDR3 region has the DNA TGTGCCAGTATGGTAGCGGGGGGTGCAGAGCAGTTCTTC.

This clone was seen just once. The CDR3 here is CASSEPGRSYTEAFF. Written as DNA, the CDR3 is TGTGCCAGCAGTGAACCCGGACGGAGTTACACTGAAGCTTTCTTT. This chain connects TRBV25-1 to TRBJ1-1; D is undetermined. Trimming took 2 bases from V and 3 from J, leaving 13 bases between them. Germline CDR1 and CDR2: MGHDK and SYGVNS. There are 15 residues in the CDR3.

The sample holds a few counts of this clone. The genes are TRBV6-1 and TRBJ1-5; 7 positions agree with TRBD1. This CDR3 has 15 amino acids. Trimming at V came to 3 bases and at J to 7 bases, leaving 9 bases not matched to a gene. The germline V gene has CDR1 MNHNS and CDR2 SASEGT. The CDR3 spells CASSDPIQGNQPQHF. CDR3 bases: TGTGCCAGCAGTGATCCGATACAGGGGAACCAGCCCCAGCATTTT.

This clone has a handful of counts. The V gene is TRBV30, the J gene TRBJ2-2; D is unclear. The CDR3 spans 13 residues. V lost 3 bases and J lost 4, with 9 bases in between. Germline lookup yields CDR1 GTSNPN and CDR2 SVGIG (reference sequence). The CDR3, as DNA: TGTGCCTGGAGGCGGCCAAGCACCGGGGAGCTGTTTTTT. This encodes CAWRRPSTGELFF.

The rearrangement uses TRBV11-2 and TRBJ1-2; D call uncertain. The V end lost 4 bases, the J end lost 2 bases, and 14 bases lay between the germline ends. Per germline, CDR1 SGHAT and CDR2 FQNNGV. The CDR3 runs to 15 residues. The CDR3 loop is CASSSMTGPNYGYTF. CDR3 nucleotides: TGTGCCAGCAGCTCAATGACCGGGCCCAACTATGGCTACACCTTC.

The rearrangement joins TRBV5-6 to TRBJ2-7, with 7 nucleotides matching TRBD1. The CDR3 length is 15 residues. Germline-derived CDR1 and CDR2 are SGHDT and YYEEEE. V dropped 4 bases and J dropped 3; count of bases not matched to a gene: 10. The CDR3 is CASSRKQGYVYEQYF. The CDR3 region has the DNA TGTGCCAGCAGCCGGAAACAGGGGTACGTCTACGAGCAGTACTTC.

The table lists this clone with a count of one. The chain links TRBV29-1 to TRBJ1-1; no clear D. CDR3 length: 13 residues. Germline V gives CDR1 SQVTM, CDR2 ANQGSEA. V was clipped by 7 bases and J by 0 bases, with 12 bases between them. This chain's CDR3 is CSAAGRLNTEAFF. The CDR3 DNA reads TGCAGCGCCGCGGGCCGATTGAACACTGAAGCTTTCTTT.

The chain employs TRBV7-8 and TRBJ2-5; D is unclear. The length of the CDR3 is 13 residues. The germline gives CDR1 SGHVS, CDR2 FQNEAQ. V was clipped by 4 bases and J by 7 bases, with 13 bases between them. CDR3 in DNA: TGTGCCAGCAGCTCCGAACCAACCGGGACCCAGTACTTC. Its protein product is CASSSEPTGTQYF.

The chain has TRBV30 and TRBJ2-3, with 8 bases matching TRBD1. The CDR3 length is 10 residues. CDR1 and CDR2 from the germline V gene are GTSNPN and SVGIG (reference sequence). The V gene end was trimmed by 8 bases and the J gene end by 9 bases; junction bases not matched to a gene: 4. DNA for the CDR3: TGTGCCCATGACAGGGGAACGCAGTATTTT. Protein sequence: CAHDRGTQYF.

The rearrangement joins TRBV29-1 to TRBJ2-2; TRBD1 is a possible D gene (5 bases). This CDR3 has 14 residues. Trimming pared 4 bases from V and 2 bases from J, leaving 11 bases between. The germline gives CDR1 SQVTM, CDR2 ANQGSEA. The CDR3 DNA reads TGCAGCGTTGCGTTTGGGGCAAACACCGGGGAGCTGTTTTTT. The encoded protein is CSVAFGANTGELFF.

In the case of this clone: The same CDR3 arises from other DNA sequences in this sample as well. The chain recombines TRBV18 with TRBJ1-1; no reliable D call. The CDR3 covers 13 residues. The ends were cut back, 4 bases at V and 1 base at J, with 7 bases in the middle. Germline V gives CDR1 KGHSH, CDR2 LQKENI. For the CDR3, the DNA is TGTGCCAGCTCACAAGGGCAGAACACTGAAGCTTTCTTT. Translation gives CASSQGQNTEAFF.

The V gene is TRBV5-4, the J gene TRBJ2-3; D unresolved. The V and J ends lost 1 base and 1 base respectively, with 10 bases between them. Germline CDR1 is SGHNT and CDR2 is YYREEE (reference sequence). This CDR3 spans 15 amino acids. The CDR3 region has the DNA TGTGCCAGCAGCTTGCTAGGTGGAGGCACAGATACGCAGTATTTT. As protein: CASSLLGGGTDTQYF.

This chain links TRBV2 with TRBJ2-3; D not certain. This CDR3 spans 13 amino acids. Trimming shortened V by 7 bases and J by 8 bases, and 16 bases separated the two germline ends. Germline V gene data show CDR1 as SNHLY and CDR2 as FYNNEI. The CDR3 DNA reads TGTGCCAGCACGATCTCTTCCACCGGTACGCAGTATTTT. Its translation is CASTISSTGTQYF.

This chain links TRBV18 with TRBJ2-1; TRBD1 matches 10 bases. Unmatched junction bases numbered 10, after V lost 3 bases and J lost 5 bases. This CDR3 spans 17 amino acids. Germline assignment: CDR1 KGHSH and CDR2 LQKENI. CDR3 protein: CASSPKADRGLNNEQFF. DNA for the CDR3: TGTGCCAGCTCACCTAAAGCTGACAGGGGGCTCAACAATGAGCAGTTCTTC.

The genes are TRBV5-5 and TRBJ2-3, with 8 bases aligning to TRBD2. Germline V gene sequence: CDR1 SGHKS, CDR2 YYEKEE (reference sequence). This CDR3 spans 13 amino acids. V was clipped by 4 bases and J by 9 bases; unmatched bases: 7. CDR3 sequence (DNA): TGTGCCAGCAGCCCCCACGGGAGGGAAACGCAGTATTTT. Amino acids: CASSPHGRETQYF. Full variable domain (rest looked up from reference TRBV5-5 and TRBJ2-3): DAGVTQSPTHLIKTRGQQVTLRCSPISGHKSVSWYQQVLGQGPQFIFQYYEKEERGRGNFPDRFSARQFPNYSSELNVNALLLGDSALYLCASSPHGRETQYFGPGTRLTVL.

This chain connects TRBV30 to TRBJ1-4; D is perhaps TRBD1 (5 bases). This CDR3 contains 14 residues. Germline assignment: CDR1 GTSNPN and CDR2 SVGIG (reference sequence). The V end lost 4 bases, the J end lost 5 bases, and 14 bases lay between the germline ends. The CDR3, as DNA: TGTGCCTGGACCTCCGGGCAGGGAAATGAAAAACTGTTTTTT. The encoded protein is CAWTSGQGNEKLFF.

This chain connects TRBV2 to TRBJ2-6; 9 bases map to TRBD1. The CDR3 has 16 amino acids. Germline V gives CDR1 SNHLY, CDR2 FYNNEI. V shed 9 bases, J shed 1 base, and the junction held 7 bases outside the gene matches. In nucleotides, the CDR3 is TGTGCCAGAAGTCCCGGGACAGGGTCTGGGGCCAACGTCCTGACTTTC. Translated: CARSPGTGSGANVLTF.

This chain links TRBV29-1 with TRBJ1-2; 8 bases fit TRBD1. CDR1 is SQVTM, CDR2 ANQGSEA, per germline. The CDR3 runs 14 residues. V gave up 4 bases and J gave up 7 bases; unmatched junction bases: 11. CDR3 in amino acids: CSVVASGTGFGYTF. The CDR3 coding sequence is TGCAGCGTTGTTGCGTCTGGGACAGGCTTTGGCTACACCTTC.

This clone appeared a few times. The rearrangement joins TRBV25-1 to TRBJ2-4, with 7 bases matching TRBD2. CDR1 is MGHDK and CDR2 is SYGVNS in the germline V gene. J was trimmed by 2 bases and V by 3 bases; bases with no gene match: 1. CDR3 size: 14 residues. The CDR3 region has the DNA TGTGCCAGCAGTGATAGCGGGCCCAAAAACATTCAGTACTTC. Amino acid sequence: CASSDSGPKNIQYF. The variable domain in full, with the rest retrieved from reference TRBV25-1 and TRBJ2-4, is EADIYQTPRYLVIGTGKKITLECSQTMGHDKMYWYQQDPGMELHLIHYSYGVNSTEKGDLSSESTVSRIRTEHFPLTLESARPSHTSQYLCASSDSGPKNIQYFGAGTRLSVL.

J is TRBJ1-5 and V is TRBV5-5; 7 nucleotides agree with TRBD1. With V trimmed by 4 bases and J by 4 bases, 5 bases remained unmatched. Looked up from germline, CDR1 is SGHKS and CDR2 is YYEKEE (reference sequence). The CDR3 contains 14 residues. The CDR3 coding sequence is TGTGCCAGCAGCCGACAGGGTGGAAATCAGCCCCAGCATTTT. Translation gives CASSRQGGNQPQHF.

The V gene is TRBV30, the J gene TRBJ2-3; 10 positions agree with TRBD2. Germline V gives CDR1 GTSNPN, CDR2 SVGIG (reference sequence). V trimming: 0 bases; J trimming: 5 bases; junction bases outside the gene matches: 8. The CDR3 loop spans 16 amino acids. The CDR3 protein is CAWSVGTSGAGDTQYF. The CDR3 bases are TGTGCCTGGAGTGTCGGCACTAGCGGGGCGGGAGATACGCAGTATTTT.

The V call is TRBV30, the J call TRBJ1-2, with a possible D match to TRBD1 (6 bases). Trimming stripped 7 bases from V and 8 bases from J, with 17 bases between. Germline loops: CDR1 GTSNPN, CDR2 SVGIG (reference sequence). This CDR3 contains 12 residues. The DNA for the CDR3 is TGTGCCTCTCGGGACAAAAATTGGGGCTACACCTTC. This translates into CASRDKNWGYTF.